This record concerns one T cell receptor (beta chain) sequence. Antigen unknown. Each CDR3 protein is one row after TCRdb ran MiXCR on the RT-PCR reads. The table has around 530,000 distinct CDR3 sequences, approximately 15% seen once. The sample is drawn from a study of response to subunit inactivated influenza vaccine. General study results and limits: The authors proposed limited new T cell recruitment per seasonal influenza vaccination.

Trimming removed 2 bases from V and 0 bases from J, with 13 bases in between. The CDR3 runs to 16 residues. Germline V CDR1 and CDR2: DFQATT, SNEGSKA (reference sequence). The sequence derives from a man aged 45 to 75 who received an inactivated influenza vaccine. The chain uses TRBV20-1 and TRBJ2-2; D could derive from TRBD1 or TRBD2 (5 bases each). The sample was CD4+ T cells sorted from PBMCs, taken about 24 months after vaccination. CDR3 coding DNA: TGCAGTGCTAGATTTCGGGACGGGACGAACACCGGGGAGCTGTTTTTT. It is translated as CSARFRDGTNTGELFF.